This TCR beta chain was retrieved from a study of technical replicates of blood from a few donors. CDR1 LGHNA and CDR2 YNFKEQ come from the germline V gene. The CDR3 is 14 residues long. Between the trimmed V and J ends, which lost 6 bases and 5 bases, there was a span of 16 bases. Generated by immunoSEQ multiplex PCR, the TCRdb table keeps only in-frame clones and is missing some. The table has tens of thousands of clones, 90% to 97% seen once. V is TRBV4-2 and J is TRBJ2-5, with a weak D call TRBD1 (6 bases). This TCR derives from a human donor in good health. Sequencing was performed on T cells isolated from PBMCs. CDR3 bases: TGTGCCAGCAGATCCTCCGGGACATCGGAGACCCAGTACTTC. It codes for CASRSSGTSETQYF.